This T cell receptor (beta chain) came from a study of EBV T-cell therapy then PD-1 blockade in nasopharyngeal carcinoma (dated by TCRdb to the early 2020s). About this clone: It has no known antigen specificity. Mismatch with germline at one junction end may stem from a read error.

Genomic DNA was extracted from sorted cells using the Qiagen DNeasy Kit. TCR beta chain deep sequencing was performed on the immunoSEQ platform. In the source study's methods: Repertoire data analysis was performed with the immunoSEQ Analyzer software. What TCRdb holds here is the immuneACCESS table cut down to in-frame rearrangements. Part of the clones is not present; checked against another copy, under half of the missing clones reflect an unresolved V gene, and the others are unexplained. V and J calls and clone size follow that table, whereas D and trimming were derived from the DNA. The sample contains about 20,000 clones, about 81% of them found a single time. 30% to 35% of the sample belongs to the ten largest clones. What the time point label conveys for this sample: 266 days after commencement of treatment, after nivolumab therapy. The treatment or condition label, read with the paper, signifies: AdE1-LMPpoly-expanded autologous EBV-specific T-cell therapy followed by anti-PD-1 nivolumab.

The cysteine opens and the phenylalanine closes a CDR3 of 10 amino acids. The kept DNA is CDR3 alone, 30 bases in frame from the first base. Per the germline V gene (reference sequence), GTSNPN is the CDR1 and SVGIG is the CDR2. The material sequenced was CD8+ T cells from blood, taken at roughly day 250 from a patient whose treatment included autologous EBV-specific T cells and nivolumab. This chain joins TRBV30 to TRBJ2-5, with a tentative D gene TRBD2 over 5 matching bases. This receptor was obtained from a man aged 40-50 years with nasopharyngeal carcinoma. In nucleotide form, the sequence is TGTGCCTGGAGTGGGACGCGGGTCGACTTC. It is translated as CAWSGTRVDF.